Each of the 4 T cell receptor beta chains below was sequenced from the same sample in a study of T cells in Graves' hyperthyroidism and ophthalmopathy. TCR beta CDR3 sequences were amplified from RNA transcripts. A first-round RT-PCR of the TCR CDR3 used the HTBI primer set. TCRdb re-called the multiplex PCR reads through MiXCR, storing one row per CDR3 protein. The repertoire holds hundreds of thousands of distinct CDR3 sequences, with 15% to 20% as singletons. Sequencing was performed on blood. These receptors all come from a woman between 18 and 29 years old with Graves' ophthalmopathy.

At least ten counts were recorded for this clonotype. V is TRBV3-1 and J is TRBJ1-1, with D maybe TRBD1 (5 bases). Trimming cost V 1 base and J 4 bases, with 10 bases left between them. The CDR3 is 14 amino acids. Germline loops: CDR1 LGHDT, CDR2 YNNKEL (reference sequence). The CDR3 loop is CASSQAGEGTEAFF. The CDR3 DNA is TGTGCCAGCAGCCAAGCGGGGGAGGGCACTGAAGCTTTCTTT.

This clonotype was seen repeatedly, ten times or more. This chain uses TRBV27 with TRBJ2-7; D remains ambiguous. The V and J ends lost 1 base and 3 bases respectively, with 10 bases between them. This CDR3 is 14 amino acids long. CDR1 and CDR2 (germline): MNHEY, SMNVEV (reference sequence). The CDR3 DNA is TGTGCCAGCAGTTTATGGCCTGAAGGCTACGAGCAGTACTTC. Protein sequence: CASSLWPEGYEQYF.

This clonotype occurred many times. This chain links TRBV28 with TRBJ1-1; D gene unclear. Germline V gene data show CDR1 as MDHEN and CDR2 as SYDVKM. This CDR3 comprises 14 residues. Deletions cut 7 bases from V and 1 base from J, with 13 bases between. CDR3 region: CASKLPGSNTEAFF. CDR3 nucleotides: TGTGCCAGCAAGCTGCCGGGGTCGAACACTGAAGCTTTCTTT.

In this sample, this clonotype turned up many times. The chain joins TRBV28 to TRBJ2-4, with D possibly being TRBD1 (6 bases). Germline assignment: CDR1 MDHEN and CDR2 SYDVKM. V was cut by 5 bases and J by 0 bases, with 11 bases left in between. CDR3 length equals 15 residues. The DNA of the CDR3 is TGTGCCAGCAGTCCGGACAGTCTAGCCAAAAACATTCAGTACTTC. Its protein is CASSPDSLAKNIQYF.